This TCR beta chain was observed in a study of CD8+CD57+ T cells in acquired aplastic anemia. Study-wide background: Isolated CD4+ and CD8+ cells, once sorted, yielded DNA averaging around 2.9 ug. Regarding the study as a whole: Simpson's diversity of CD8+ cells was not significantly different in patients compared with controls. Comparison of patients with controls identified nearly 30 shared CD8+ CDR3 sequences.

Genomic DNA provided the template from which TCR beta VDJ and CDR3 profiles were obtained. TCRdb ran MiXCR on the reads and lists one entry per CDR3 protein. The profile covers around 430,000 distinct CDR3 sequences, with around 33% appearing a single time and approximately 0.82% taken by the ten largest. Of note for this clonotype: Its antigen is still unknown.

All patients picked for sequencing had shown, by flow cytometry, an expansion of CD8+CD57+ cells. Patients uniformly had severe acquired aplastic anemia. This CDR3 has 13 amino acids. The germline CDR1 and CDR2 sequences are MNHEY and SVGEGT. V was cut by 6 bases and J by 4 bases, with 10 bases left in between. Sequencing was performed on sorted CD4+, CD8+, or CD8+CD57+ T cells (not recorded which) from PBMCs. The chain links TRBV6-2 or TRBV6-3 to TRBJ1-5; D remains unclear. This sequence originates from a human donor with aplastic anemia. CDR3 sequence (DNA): TGTGCCAGCAGCGAGGACGGGAATCAGCCCCAGCATTTT. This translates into CASSEDGNQPQHF.